This T cell receptor beta chain was observed in a study of early T cells in non-severe SARS-CoV-2 infection. Background on the study: Sequenced material consisted of bulk RNA (from unsorted whole blood), and chains were unpaired.

This clonotype occurred a few times. Its antigen is unidentified. Overall study results and limits: Matching with VDJdb favored anti-spike CD8 responses (missing private and CD4 specificities).

Researchers attached unique molecular identifiers to individual cDNA molecules. MiXCR, run by TCRdb on the 5' RACE reads, gives a single entry per CDR3 protein. Among about 64,000 distinct CDR3 sequences listed, 20% were seen once. The sample consisted of whole blood, taken at baseline. The TCR was taken from an adult who was a healthcare worker with PCR-confirmed SARS-CoV-2 infection or an uninfected control (not recorded which).

In DNA, the CDR3 is TGTGCCAGCAGCCAAGCTGAATACCGGGCCGGAGGCTACACCTTC. It specifies CASSQAEYRAGGYTF. The chain couples TRBV3-1 to TRBJ1-2; D is unresolved. Trimming left V 1 base short and J 8 bases short, with 17 bases between. This CDR3 is 15 amino acids long. Germline loops: CDR1 LGHDT, CDR2 YNNKEL (reference sequence).